The 13 T cell receptor beta chains listed next were all sequenced from one sample in a study of blood T cell repertoires in COVID-19 (dated by TCRdb to 2020 to 2022). The library came from the immunoSEQ multiplex PCR assay. The immuneACCESS repertoire file appears here via TCRdb, limited to in-frame rearrangements. These files lack a portion of the clones; in checked studies, under half of the deficit traces to unresolved V genes, and the cause of the others is not known. A total of 100,000 to 120,000 clones appear in this sample, about 85% of them only once. The ten largest make up roughly 5% of the sample. Material for sequencing was peripheral blood. The source of these receptors is a woman aged 60 to 75 with COVID-19, enrolled during active disease.

The rearrangement joins TRBV11-1 to TRBJ2-1, with 8 bases identical to TRBD1. This CDR3 spans 15 amino acids. Germline loops: CDR1 SGHAT, CDR2 FQDESV (reference sequence). J gave up 8 bases and V 1 base, and 7 bases lay outside the gene matches. The CDR3 is CASSLGQGTKDEQFF. CDR3 in DNA: TGTGCCAGCAGCTTAGGACAGGGGACCAAGGATGAGCAGTTCTTC.

V and J are TRBV5-1 and TRBJ2-1, with 8 positions matching TRBD2. CDR3 size: 14 residues. With 0 bases clipped from V and 8 bases from J, the junction kept 4 bases outside the gene matches. Germline V gene data show CDR1 as SGHRS and CDR2 as YFSETQ. CDR3 nucleotide sequence: TGCGCCAGCAGCTTGGCGCTAGCGGGCTATGAGCAGTTCTTC. This gives the protein CASSLALAGYEQFF.

The gene calls are TRBV29-1 and TRBJ2-1; 9 positions match TRBD2. V gave up 2 bases and J gave up 8 bases; unmatched junction bases: 4. The germline CDR1 and CDR2 sequences are SQVTM and ANQGSEA. The CDR3 has 13 amino acids. CDR3 sequence reads: CSVEPIAGDEQFF. In DNA form, the CDR3 reads TGCAGCGTTGAACCCATAGCGGGGGATGAGCAGTTCTTC.

V usage is TRBV11-3 and J usage is TRBJ2-2, with 7 bases matching TRBD1. With 5 bases clipped from V and 7 bases from J, the junction kept 10 bases outside the gene matches. CDR1 and CDR2 from the germline V gene are SGHNT and YENEEA. This CDR3 is 15 amino acids long. The CDR3 region is CASSLQGQSGGELFF. The CDR3, as DNA: TGTGCCAGCAGCCTACAGGGACAGTCCGGCGGGGAGCTGTTTTTT.

This rearrangement joins TRBV9 to TRBJ1-2, with no clear D. Germline CDR1 reads SGDLS; CDR2 reads YYNGEE. The CDR3 is 15 residues long. V was cut by 3 bases and J by 8 bases, with 20 bases left in between. DNA for the CDR3: TGTGCCAGCAGCGATTTCGGATCGGGGTTTGAGGGCTACACCTTC. It yields the protein CASSDFGSGFEGYTF.

The V and J genes are TRBV5-1 and TRBJ1-2; no definite D call. The germline V gene has CDR1 SGHRS and CDR2 YFSETQ. Deletions cut 2 bases from V and 3 bases from J, with 11 bases between. CDR3 length equals 14 residues. The CDR3 protein is CASSLSTQDYGYTF. The CDR3 DNA reads as TGCGCCAGCAGCTTATCTACCCAGGACTATGGCTACACCTTC.

This clone has a single count. The rearrangement uses TRBV6-1 and TRBJ1-1; D call uncertain. Trimming removed 0 bases at V and 0 bases at J, with 8 bases between. The V gene's germline CDR1 is MNHNS and CDR2 SASEGT. The CDR3 extends over 15 amino acids. The CDR3 sequence is CASSEASQVNTEAFF. CDR3 DNA sequence: TGTGCCAGCAGTGAAGCTTCCCAGGTGAACACTGAAGCTTTCTTT.

This rearrangement joins TRBV18 to TRBJ1-1; TRBD1 aligns across 9 bases. The CDR3 totals 17 residues. The germline V gene has CDR1 KGHSH and CDR2 LQKENI. Trimming took 2 bases from V and 1 from J; bases not matched to a gene: 8. The DNA for the CDR3 is TGTGCCAGCTCACCATCCGGGACAGGGTATGAGAACACTGAAGCTTTCTTT. Protein: CASSPSGTGYENTEAFF.

This chain joins TRBV18 and TRBJ1-1, with 7 nucleotides matching TRBD1. V was clipped by 3 bases and J by 1 base; unmatched bases: 14. The germline V gene has CDR1 KGHSH and CDR2 LQKENI. The CDR3 is made up of 18 amino acids. Here the CDR3 DNA reads TGTGCCAGCTCACCCTCCGGGGGAACTAGGGGGCGGAACACTGAAGCTTTCTTT. As protein: CASSPSGGTRGRNTEAFF.

The chain is built from TRBV6-5 and TRBJ2-5; 12 bases are a match to TRBD1. The CDR3 runs 15 residues. The germline V gene has CDR1 MNHEY and CDR2 SVGAGI. Germline trimming cut 4 bases from V and 5 bases from J; bases unmatched to any gene: 5. CDR3 sequence reads: CASSWGQGAGETQYF. The CDR3 nucleotides read TGTGCCAGCAGTTGGGGACAGGGGGCTGGGGAGACCCAGTACTTC.

The rearrangement links TRBV5-8 to TRBJ2-1, with TRBD1 matching over 9 bases. Unmatched junction bases numbered 9, after V lost 4 bases and J lost 4 bases. Germline values: CDR1 SGHTS, CDR2 YDEGEE. The CDR3 is 16 amino acids. This chain's CDR3 is CASSPRDRAIYNEQFF. CDR3 nucleotide sequence: TGTGCCAGCAGCCCTCGGGACAGGGCAATTTACAATGAGCAGTTCTTC.

The chain joins TRBV7-2 to TRBJ2-1, with 8 bases matching TRBD2. The V gene's germline CDR1 is SGHTA and CDR2 FQGNSA. Losses at the gene ends were 4 bases for V and 5 bases for J; bases not matched to a gene: 1. CDR3 size: 13 residues. The CDR3 protein is CASSWGLDNEQFF. In DNA, the CDR3 is TGTGCCAGCAGCTGGGGACTAGACAATGAGCAGTTCTTC.

The chain combines TRBV6-1 with TRBJ2-7, with 8 bases aligning to TRBD2. The germline CDR1 and CDR2 sequences are MNHNS and SASEGT. V lost 3 bases, J lost 4 bases, and 5 bases stayed unmatched. This CDR3 region has 14 residues. CDR3 nucleotides: TGTGCCAGCAGTGAGGGCGGGGGGACATACGAGCAGTACTTC. Encoded protein: CASSEGGGTYEQYF.